The 8 T cell receptor beta chains reported below all come from one sample, sequenced in a study of tumor-infiltrating lymphocytes in primary liver carcinoma. Alongside blood RNA obtained from unsorted whole blood, germline DNA was also extracted. A primer matching the constant region was used to make TCR beta cDNA from around 460 ng of total RNA. Slightly modified ARM-PCR with three nested multiplex PCR rounds yielded TCR beta libraries. PCR rounds one and two used TRBV1-TRBV30 forward primers with a C-beta reverse primer for about 11 cycles each. Each CDR3 protein gets one entry after TCRdb re-called the multiplex PCR reads with MiXCR. The table has hundreds of thousands of distinct CDR3 sequences, about 62% seen once. Sequenced: peripheral blood. The receptors derive from a man aged 40-49 years with primary liver carcinoma and hepatitis B virus infection.

About this clonotype itself: At one boundary the junction diverges from the germline segment, which might be a read error. J is TRBJ2-3 and V is TRBV4-3; D is undetermined. The CDR3 has 18 amino acids. The germline V gene encodes CDR1 LGHNA and CDR2 YSLEER. The DNA for the CDR3 is TGCGCCAACAGCCAAGACCCGACGCCCACCCGTGGCACAGATACGCAGTATTTT. It translates to CANSQDPTPTRGTDTQYF.

The genes are TRBV2 and TRBJ2-7, with D perhaps assigned TRBD1 or TRBD2 (7 bases each). Germline V gene sequence: CDR1 SNHLY, CDR2 FYNNEI. The ends were cut back, 11 bases at V and 6 bases at J, with 17 bases in the middle. This CDR3 spans 12 amino acids. The CDR3: CAGYRGGGEQYF. CDR3 bases: TGTGCCGGCTACAGGGGCGGGGGCGAGCAGTACTTC. Variable domain in full (rest from reference TRBV2 and TRBJ2-7): EPEVTQTPSHQVTQMGQEVILRCVPISNHLYFYWYRQILGQKVEFLVSFYNNEISEKSEIFDDQFSVERPDGSNFTLKIRSTKLEDSAMYFCAGYRGGGEQYFGPGTRLTVT.

Concerning this clonotype itself: A read error may be the cause here, since a much bigger clone is one base away. The chain recombines TRBV7-9 with TRBJ2-6; TRBD1 matches 7 bases. This CDR3 has 15 amino acids. Per the germline V gene, CDR1 is SEHNR and CDR2 is FQNEAQ (reference sequence). CDR3 residues: CASSRTGSGGNVLTF. CDR3 sequence (DNA): TGTGCCAGCAGCCGGACAGGATCTGGGGGCAACGTCCTGACTTTC.

The V call is TRBV19, the J call TRBJ1-3; D gene ambiguous. Germline-derived CDR1 and CDR2 are LNHDA and SQIVND (reference sequence). CDR3 length equals 15 residues. The ends were cut back, 5 bases at V and 4 bases at J, with 15 bases in the middle. The DNA of the CDR3 is TGTGCCAGTAGTTTCTTCTCGACCAACGGAAACACCATATATTTT. Its protein product is CASSFFSTNGNTIYF.

The chain links TRBV28 to TRBJ1-2; D is uncertain. Deletions cut 6 bases from V and 0 bases from J, with 14 bases between. Germline assignment: CDR1 MDHEN and CDR2 SYDVKM. There are 15 residues in the CDR3. CDR3 loop: CASSPVNGANYGYTF. CDR3 bases: TGTGCCAGCAGCCCCGTCAACGGTGCTAACTATGGCTACACCTTC.

As to this clonotype: A much larger clonotype is one base distant, so this may be a read error. CDR3 nucleotide sequence: TGCGCCAGCGGCCAAGCGGGAAGAGGAGATACGCAGTATTTT. Its translation is CASGQAGRGDTQYF. The V and J genes are TRBV4-2 and TRBJ2-3; TRBD2 agrees at 7 bases. CDR1 is LGHNA, CDR2 YNFKEQ, per germline. This CDR3 region has 14 residues.

In regard to this clonotype: A much larger clone sits a single nucleotide away, making a read error possible. The chain uses TRBV29-1 and TRBJ2-7, with 13 bases fitting TRBD2. The CDR3 is 15 amino acids. Germline values: CDR1 SQVTM, CDR2 ANQGSEA. The trim removed 6 bases at V and 4 bases at J, leaving 9 bases unmatched. CDR3 nucleotide sequence: TGCAGCGTCAAACACGGGACTAGCGGGAAGTACGAGCAGTACTTC. This translates into CSVKHGTSGKYEQYF.

This clonotype was counted a single time. The chain employs TRBV6-1 and TRBJ2-3; D remains ambiguous. The V end lost 5 bases, the J end lost 11 bases, and 11 bases lay between the germline ends. CDR3 size: 11 residues. Per germline, CDR1 MNHNS and CDR2 SASEGT. The CDR3 spells CASSTPDLQYF. The CDR3 coding sequence is TGTGCCAGCAGTACCCCGGATTTGCAGTATTTT.